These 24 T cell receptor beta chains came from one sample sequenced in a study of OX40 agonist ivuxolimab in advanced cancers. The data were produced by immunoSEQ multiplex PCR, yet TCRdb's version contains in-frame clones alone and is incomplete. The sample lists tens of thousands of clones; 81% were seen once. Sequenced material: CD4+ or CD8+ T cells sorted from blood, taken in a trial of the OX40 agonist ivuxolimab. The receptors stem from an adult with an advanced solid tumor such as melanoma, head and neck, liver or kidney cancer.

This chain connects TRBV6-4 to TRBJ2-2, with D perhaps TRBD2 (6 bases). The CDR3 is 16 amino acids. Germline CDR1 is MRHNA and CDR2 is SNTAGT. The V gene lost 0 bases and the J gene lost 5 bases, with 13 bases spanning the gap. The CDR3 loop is CASSDSGGGPTGELFF. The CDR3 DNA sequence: TGTGCCAGCAGTGACTCCGGGGGTGGACCTACCGGGGAGCTGTTTTTT.

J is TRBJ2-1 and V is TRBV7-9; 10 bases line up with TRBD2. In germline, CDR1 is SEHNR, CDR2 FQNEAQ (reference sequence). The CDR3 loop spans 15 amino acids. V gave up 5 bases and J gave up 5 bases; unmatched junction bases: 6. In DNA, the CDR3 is TGTGCCAGCAGCCCTAGCGGGAGAGCAGACAATGAGCAGTTCTTC. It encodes CASSPSGRADNEQFF.

The CDR3 DNA reads as TGTGCCAGTAGTACAAGACTAGCGGGAGGGTGGAATGAGCAGTTCTTC. It yields the protein CASSTRLAGGWNEQFF. The chain couples TRBV19 to TRBJ2-1, with 14 bases aligning to TRBD2. J was trimmed by 7 bases and V by 4 bases; bases with no gene match: 6. This CDR3 has 16 residues. Germline loops: CDR1 LNHDA, CDR2 SQIVND (reference sequence).

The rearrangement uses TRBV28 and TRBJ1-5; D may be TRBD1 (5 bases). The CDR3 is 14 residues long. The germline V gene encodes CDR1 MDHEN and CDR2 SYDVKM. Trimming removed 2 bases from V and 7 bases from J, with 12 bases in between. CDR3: CASSLMTVSQPQHF. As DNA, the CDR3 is TGTGCCAGCAGTTTAATGACAGTCAGCCAGCCCCAGCATTTT.

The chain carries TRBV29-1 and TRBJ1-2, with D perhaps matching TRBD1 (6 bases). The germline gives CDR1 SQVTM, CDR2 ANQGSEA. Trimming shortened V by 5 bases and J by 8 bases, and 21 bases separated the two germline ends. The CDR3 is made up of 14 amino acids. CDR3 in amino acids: CSVSGDKYFRGYTF. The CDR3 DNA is TGCAGCGTTAGTGGGGACAAATACTTTCGGGGCTACACCTTC.

CDR3 sequence reads: CASRRQGAYEQYF. DNA of the CDR3: TGTGCCAGCCGTAGACAGGGGGCCTACGAGCAGTACTTC. The chain links TRBV5-6 to TRBJ2-7; 9 bases line up with TRBD1. The CDR3 spans 13 residues. The junction had 4 bases not matched to a gene; V was cut back by 7 bases and J by 2 bases. Germline V gene lookup returns CDR1 SGHDT and CDR2 YYEEEE.

The CDR3 loop reads CASSQEGLSANTGELFF. CDR3 bases: TGTGCCAGCAGCCAAGAAGGACTTTCCGCGAACACCGGGGAGCTGTTTTTT. This sequence joins TRBV4-2 and TRBJ2-2; D is perhaps TRBD2 (5 bases). Trimming took 0 bases from V and 0 from J, leaving 11 bases between them. CDR1 and CDR2 (germline): LGHNA, YNFKEQ. The CDR3 spans 17 residues.

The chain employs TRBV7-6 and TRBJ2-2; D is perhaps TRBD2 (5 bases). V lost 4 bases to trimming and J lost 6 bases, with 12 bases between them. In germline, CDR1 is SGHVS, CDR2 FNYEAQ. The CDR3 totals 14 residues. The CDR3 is CASSSDLEAGELFF. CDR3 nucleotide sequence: TGTGCCAGCAGCTCGGACTTGGAAGCCGGGGAGCTGTTTTTT. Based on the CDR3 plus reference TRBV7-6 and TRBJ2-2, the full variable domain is GAGVSQSPRYKVTKRGQDVALRCDPISGHVSLYWYRQALGQGPEFLTYFNYEAQQDKSGLPNDRFSAERPEGSISTLTIQRTEQRDSAMYRCASSSDLEAGELFFGEGSRLTVL.

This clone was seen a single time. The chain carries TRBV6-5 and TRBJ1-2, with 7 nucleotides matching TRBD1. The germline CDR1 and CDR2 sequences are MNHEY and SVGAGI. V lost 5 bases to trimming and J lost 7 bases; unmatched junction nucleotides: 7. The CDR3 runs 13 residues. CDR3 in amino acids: CASSTGVSGGYTF. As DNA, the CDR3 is TGTGCCAGCAGTACAGGGGTTTCAGGTGGCTACACCTTC.

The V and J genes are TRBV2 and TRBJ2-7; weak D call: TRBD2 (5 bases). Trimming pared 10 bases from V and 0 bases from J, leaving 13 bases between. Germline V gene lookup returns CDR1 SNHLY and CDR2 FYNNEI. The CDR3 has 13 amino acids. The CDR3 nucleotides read TGTGCCAAGCGGACCCAGAGCTCCTACGAGCAGTACTTC. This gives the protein CAKRTQSSYEQYF.

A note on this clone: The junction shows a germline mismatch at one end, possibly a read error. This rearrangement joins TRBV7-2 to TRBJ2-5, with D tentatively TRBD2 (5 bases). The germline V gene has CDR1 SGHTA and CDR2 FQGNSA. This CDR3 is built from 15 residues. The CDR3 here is CASRFSRTPEETQYF. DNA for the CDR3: TGTGCCAGCCGCTTTTCGAGGACTCCCGAAGAGACCCAGTACTTC.

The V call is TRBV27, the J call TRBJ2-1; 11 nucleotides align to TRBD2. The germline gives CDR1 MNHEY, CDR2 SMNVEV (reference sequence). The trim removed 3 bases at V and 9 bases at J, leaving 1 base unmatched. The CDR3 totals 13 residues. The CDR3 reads CASSFLAGGEQFF. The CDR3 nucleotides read TGTGCCAGCAGTTTTCTAGCGGGAGGTGAGCAGTTCTTC.

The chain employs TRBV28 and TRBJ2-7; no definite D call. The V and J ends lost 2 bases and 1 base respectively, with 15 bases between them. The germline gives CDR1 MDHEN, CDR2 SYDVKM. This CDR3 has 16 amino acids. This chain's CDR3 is CASSLTLELLSYEQYF. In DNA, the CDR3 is TGTGCCAGCAGTTTAACGTTAGAACTACTATCCTACGAGCAGTACTTC.

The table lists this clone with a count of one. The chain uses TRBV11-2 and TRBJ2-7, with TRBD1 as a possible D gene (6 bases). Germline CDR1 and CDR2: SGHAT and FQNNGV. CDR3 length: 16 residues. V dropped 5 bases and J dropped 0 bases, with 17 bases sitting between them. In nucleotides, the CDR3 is TGTGCCAGCAGCCCCTGGGACATTGAGGGCTCCTACGAGCAGTACGTC. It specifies CASSPWDIEGSYEQYV.

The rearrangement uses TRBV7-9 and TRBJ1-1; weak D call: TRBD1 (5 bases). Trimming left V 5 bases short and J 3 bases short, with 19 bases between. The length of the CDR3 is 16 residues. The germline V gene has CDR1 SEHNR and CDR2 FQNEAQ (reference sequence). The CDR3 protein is CASSHFAGGRDTEAFF. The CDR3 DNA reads TGTGCCAGCAGCCACTTTGCGGGGGGTAGAGACACTGAAGCTTTCTTT.

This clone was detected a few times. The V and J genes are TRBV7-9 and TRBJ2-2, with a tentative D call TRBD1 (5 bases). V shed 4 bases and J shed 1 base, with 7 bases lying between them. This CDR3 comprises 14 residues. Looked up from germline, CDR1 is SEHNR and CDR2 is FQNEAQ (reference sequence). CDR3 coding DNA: TGTGCCAGCAGCTCCGACAGGAACACCGGGGAGCTGTTTTTT. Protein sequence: CASSSDRNTGELFF. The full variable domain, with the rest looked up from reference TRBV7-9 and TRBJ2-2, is DTGVSQNPRHKITKRGQNVTFRCDPISEHNRLYWYRQTLGQGPEFLTYFQNEAQLEKSRLLSDRFSAERPKGSFSTLEIQRTEQGDSAMYLCASSSDRNTGELFFGEGSRLTVL.

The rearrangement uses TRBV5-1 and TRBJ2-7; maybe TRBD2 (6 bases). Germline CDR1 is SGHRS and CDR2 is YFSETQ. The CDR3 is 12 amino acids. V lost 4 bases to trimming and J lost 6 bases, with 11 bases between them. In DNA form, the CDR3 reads TGCGCCAGCAGCCCGGAGGGTGGCGAGCAGTACGTC. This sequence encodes CASSPEGGEQYV.

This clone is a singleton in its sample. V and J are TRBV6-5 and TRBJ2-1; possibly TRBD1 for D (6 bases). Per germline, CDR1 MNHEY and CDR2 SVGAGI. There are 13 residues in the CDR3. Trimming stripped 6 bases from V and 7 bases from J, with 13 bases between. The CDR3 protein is CASSQGGPNEQFF. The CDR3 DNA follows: TGTGCCAGCAGCCAAGGGGGACCTAATGAGCAGTTCTTC.

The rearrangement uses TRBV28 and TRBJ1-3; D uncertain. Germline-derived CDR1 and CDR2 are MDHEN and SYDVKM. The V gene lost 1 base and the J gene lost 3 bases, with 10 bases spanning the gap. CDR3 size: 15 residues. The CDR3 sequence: CASSLFGEFGNTIYF. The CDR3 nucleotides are TGTGCCAGCAGTTTATTTGGGGAATTTGGAAACACCATATATTTT.

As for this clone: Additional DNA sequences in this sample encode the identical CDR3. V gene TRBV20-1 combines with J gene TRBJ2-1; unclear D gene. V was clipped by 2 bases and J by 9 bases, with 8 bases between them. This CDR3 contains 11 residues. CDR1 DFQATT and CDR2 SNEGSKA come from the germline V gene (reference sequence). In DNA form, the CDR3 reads TGCAGTGCTAGACTAGTAGGTGAGCAGTTCTTC. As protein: CSARLVGEQFF.

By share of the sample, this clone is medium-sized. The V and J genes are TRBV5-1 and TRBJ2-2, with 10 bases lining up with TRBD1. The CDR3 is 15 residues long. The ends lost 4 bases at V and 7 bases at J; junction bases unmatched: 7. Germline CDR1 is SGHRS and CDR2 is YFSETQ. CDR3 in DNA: TGCGCCAGCAGCCCGACAGGGGGCGCAAACGGGGAGCTGTTTTTT. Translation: CASSPTGGANGELFF.

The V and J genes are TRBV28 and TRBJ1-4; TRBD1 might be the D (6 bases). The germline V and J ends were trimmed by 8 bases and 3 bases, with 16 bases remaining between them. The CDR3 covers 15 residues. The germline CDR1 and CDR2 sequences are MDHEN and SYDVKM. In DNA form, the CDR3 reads TGTGCCAGCTCCTTAGGGGGGTTGTCTAATGAAAAACTGTTTTTT. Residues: CASSLGGLSNEKLFF.

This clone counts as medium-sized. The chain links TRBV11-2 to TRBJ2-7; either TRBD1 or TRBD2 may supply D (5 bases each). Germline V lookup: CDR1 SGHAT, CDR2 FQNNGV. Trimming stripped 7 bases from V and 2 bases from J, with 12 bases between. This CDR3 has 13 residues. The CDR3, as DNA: TGTGCCAGCACCGGTGGGGGAACCTACGAGCAGTACGTC. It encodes CASTGGGTYEQYV.

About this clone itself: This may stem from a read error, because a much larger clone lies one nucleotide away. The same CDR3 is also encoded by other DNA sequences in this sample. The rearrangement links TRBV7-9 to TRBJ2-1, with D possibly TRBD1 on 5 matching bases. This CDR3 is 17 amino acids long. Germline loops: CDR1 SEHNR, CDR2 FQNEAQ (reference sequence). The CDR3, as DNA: TGTGCCAGTAGCTTAAATAATGGGGCCCACAAACCCAATGAGCAGTTCTTC. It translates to CASSLNNGAHKPNEQFF. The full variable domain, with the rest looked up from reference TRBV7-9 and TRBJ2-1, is DTGVSQNPRHKITKRGQNVTFRCDPISEHNRLYWYRQTLGQGPEFLTYFQNEAQLEKSRLLSDRFSAERPKGSFSTLEIQRTEQGDSAMYLCASSLNNGAHKPNEQFFGPGTRLTVL.